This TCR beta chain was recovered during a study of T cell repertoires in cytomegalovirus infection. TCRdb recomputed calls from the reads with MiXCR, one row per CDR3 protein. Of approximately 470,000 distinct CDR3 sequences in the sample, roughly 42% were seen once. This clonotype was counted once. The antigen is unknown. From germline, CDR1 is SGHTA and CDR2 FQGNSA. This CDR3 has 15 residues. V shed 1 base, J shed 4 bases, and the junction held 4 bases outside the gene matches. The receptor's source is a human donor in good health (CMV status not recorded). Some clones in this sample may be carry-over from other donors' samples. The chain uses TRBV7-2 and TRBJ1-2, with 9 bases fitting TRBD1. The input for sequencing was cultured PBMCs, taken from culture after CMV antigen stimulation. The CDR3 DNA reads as TGTGCCAGCAGCTTAGAGTGGACAGGGGTCTATGGCTACACCTTC. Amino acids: CASSLEWTGVYGYTF.